These T cell receptor beta chains were read from a single sample in a study of CD8+ T cells in alopecia areata. Clones were read by immunoSEQ multiplex PCR, and TCRdb kept only the in-frame ones, dropping some. This sample has some 4,300 clones, with around 68% found just once. The material sequenced was skin. These receptors were obtained from a human donor in good health. Each CDR3 is given with its conserved first and last residue. A D gene is named only where the DNA matches it firmly. Size values are once, few and many counts, or a class for expanded clones, and some rows have none.

cdr3_length clone_size d_call j_call v_call cdr3_aa cdr3_nt
15 - - TRBJ2-4 TRBV6-7 CASSYSLRAKNIQYF TGTGCCAGCAGTTACTCCTTACGGGCCAAAAACATTCAGTACTTC
15 few TRBD2 TRBJ2-7 TRBV27 CASSPRLAGAREQYF TGTGCCAGCAGTCCACGACTAGCGGGAGCTAGAGAGCAGTACTTC
15 few TRBD1 TRBJ1-1 TRBV4-2 CASSPPGQGNTEAFF TGTGCCAGCAGCCCCCCGGGACAGGGGAACACTGAAGCTTTCTTT
14 - TRBD1 TRBJ2-7 TRBV30 CAWSGTGNPYEQYF TGTGCCTGGAGCGGGACAGGGAATCCCTACGAGCAGTACTTC
14 few TRBD2 TRBJ2-1 TRBV29-1 CSVSSGVSYNEQFF TGCAGCGTTTCAAGCGGGGTCTCCTACAATGAGCAGTTCTTC
15 - - TRBJ1-3 TRBV6-4 CASSVQGNTGNTIYF TGTGCCAGCAGTGTCCAGGGTAACACTGGAAACACCATATATTTT
14 - TRBD1 TRBJ2-3 TRBV5-1 CASSVDRVQDTQYF TGCGCCAGCAGCGTGGACAGGGTACAAGATACGCAGTATTTT
13 once - TRBJ2-2 TRBV28 CANSSTWTGELFF TGTGCCAACAGTTCTACTTGGACCGGGGAGCTGTTTTTT
11 - - TRBJ1-1 TRBV28 CASKVNTEAFF TGTGCCAGCAAGGTGAACACTGAAGCTTTCTTT
12 once - TRBJ2-7 TRBV6-5 CASTEWGNEQYF TGTGCCAGCACCGAGTGGGGAAACGAGCAGTACTTC
15 few TRBD2 TRBJ2-3 TRBV30 CAWSGLAGKRDTQYF TGTGCCTGGAGTGGTCTAGCGGGAAAACGGGATACGCAGTATTTT
15 - TRBD2 TRBJ2-1 TRBV7-9 CASSFGSGRGNEQFF TGTGCCAGCAGCTTTGGAAGCGGGAGGGGAAATGAGCAGTTCTTC
15 - TRBD1 TRBJ2-7 TRBV7-9 CASSLGKTGGYEQYF TGTGCCAGCAGCTTAGGGAAGACAGGGGGCTACGAGCAGTACTTC
15 - - TRBJ2-7 TRBV21-1 CASSKVYRALYEQYF TGTGCCAGCAGCAAAGTGTATAGGGCCCTCTACGAGCAGTACTTC
14 few - TRBJ2-1 TRBV5-1 CASSLAGGRDEQFF TGCGCCAGCAGCTTGGCCGGGGGACGGGATGAGCAGTTCTTC
14 - TRBD1 TRBJ1-1 TRBV7-3 CASSPRGGSTEAFF TGTGCCAGCAGCCCCAGGGGGGGGTCCACTGAAGCTTTCTTT
14 - TRBD2 TRBJ2-1 TRBV19 CASSGEGPYNEQFF TGTGCCAGTAGCGGGGAGGGACCATACAATGAGCAGTTCTTC
13 - - TRBJ2-1 TRBV19 CASSIRSYNEQFF TGTGCCAGTAGTATACGCTCATACAATGAGCAGTTCTTC
13 - - TRBJ2-2 TRBV2 CASSEIVNGELFF TGTGCCAGCAGTGAGATAGTTAACGGGGAGCTGTTTTTT
15 - TRBD2 TRBJ2-1 TRBV5-1 CASSFGGSSYNEQFF TGCGCCAGCAGCTTTGGCGGGAGCTCCTACAATGAGCAGTTCTTC
13 once - TRBJ1-1 TRBV27 CASSLQSNTEAFF TGTGCCAGCAGCCTTCAATCGAACACTGAAGCTTTCTTT
15 few - TRBJ2-1 TRBV6-5 CASSYSYTAGNEQFF TGTGCCAGCAGTTACTCCTACACCGCCGGTAATGAGCAGTTCTTC